This TCR beta chain was retrieved from a study of T cells in Graves' hyperthyroidism and ophthalmopathy. The V and J ends lost 6 bases and 4 bases, in that order; junction bases with no gene match: 6. The germline V gene encodes CDR1 SNHLY and CDR2 FYNNEI. The CDR3 spans 15 residues. This clonotype was counted many times. RNA transcripts were the template for amplifying TCR beta CDR3 regions. During a first-round RT-PCR of the TCR CDR3, the HTBI primer set was used. One entry per CDR3 protein results from TCRdb running MiXCR on the multiplex PCR reads. The table shows about 590,000 distinct CDR3 sequences, with around 14% occurring only once.

V and J are TRBV2 and TRBJ1-5; TRBD1 matches 10 bases. The TCR comes from a woman in her thirties with Graves' hyperthyroidism. Sequenced: blood. CDR3: CASRGWDRGNQPQHF. For the CDR3, the DNA is TGTGCCAGCAGAGGTTGGGACAGGGGAAATCAGCCCCAGCATTTT.